One sample yielded the 2 T cell receptor beta chains listed below, sequenced in a study of blood T cell repertoires in COVID-19. Clones were read by immunoSEQ multiplex PCR, and TCRdb kept only the in-frame ones, dropping some. The sample lists approximately 430,000 clones, roughly 88% seen once, with 1.4% in the top ten. The sequenced sample consisted of peripheral blood. These receptors originate from a woman in her twenties or thirties with active or convalescent COVID-19.

This chain links TRBV25-1 with TRBJ2-3; 7 bases are shared with TRBD2. The germline V gene has CDR1 MGHDK and CDR2 SYGVNS. Germline trimming cut 3 bases from V and 3 bases from J; bases unmatched to any gene: 12. This CDR3 comprises 17 residues. In DNA form, the CDR3 reads TGTGCCAGCAGTGACTATAGGAGGGGACTAACGACAGATACGCAGTATTTT. As protein: CASSDYRRGLTTDTQYF.

This clone was recorded a few times. The genes are TRBV14 and TRBJ1-1, with 8 bases lining up with TRBD1. The CDR3 length is 13 residues. Germline lookup yields CDR1 SGHDN and CDR2 FVKESK. The V segment lost 4 bases and the J segment 6 bases; nucleotides outside the gene matches: 4. CDR3 sequence: CASSPAGGSEAFF. The CDR3 DNA is TGTGCCAGCAGCCCCGCAGGGGGCTCTGAAGCTTTCTTT.